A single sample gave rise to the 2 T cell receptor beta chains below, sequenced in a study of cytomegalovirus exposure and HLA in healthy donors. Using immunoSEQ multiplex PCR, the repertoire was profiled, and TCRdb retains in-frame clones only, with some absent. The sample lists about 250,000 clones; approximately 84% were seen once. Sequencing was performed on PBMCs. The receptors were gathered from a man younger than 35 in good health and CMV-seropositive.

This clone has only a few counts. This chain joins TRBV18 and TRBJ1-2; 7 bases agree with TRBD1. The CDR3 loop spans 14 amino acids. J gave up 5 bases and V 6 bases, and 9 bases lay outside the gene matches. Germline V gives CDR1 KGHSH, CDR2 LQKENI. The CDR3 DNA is TGTGCCAGCTCTGGGCCGGGACAGATTTATGGCTACACCTTC. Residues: CASSGPGQIYGYTF.

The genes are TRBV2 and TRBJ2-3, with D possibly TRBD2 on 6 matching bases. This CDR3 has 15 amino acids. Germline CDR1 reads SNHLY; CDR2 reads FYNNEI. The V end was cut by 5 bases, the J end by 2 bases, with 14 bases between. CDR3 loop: CASSPSGSFTDTQYF. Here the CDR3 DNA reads TGTGCCAGCAGTCCCAGCGGGTCTTTCACAGATACGCAGTATTTT.